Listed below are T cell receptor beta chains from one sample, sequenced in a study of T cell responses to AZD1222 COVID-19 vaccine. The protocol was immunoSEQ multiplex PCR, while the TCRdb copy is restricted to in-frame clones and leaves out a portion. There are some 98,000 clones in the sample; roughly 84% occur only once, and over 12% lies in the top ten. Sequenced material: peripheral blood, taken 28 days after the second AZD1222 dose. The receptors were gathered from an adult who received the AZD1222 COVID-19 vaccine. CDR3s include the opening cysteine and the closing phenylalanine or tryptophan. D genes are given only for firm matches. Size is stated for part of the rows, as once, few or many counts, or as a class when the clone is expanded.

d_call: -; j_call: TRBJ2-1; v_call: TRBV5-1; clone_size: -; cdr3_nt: TGCGCCAGCAGCTCCGTTGATAGGTCGGTCTTC; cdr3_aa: CASSSVDRSVF
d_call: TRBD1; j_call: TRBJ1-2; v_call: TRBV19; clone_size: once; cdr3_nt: TGTGCCAGTAGTGCGCCGACAGGGGGTAAGGATGGCTACACCTTC; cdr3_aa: CASSAPTGGKDGYTF
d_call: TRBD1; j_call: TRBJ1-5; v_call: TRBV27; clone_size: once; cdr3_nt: TGTGCCAGCAGTCCCCAGGGTGGACAGGGGAGTCAGCCCCAGCATTTT; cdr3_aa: CASSPQGGQGSQPQHF
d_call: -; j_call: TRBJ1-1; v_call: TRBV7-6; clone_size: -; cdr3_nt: TGTGCCAGCAGCTTAGGGTCTCTGAACACTGAAGCTTTCTTT; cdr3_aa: CASSLGSLNTEAFF
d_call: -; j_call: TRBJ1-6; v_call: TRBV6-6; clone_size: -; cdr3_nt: TGTGCCAGCAGGGTCGACAGCTCCTATAATTCACCCCTCCACTTT; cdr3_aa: CASRVDSSYNSPLHF
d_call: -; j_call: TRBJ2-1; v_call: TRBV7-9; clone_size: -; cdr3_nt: TGTGCCAGCAGCTTAGATGGGGACTACAATGAGCAGTTCTTC; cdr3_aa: CASSLDGDYNEQFF
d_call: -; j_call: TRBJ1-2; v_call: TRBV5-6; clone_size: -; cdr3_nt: TGTGCCAGCAGCTTGTTGGGTTATGGCTACACCTTC; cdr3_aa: CASSLLGYGYTF
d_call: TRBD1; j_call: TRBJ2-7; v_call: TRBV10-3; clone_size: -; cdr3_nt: TGTGCCATCGGATCGGGACAGGGGGCCTACGAGCAGTACTTC; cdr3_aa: CAIGSGQGAYEQYF
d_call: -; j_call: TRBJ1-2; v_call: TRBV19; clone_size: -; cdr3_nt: TGTGCCAGTAGTATCCGAGGCGAGAACTATGGCTACACCTTC; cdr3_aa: CASSIRGENYGYTF
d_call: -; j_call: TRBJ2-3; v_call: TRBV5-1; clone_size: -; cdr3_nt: TGCGCCAGCAGCTTTAGCGTAGGAGGCACAGATACGCAGTATTTT; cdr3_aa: CASSFSVGGTDTQYF
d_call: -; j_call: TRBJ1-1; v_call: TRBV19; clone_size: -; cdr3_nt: TGTGCCAGTAGTATCTTTCAGGGGAGCGCTGAAGCTTTCTTT; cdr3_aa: CASSIFQGSAEAFF
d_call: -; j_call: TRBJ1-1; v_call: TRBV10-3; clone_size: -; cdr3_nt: TGTGCCATCAGTGAGGTGGGGGCTACTGAAGCTTTCTTT; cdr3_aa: CAISEVGATEAFF
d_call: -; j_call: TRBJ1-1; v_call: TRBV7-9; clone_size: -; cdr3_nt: TGTGCCAGCAGCTTAGACTTCGGGAACACTGAAGCTTTCTTT; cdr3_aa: CASSLDFGNTEAFF
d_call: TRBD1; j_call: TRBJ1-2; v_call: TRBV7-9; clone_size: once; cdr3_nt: TGTGCCAGCAGCTTAAGGTCAGGGGGGAACTATGGCTACACCTTC; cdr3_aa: CASSLRSGGNYGYTF
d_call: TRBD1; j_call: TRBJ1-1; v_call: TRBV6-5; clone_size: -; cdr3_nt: TGTGCCTCAACGCCCGGGACAGCATACACTGAAGCTTTCTTT; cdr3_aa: CASTPGTAYTEAFF
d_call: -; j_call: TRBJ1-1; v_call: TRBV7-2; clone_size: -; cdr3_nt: TGTGCCAGCAGCCCCTTTTTGAACACTGAAGCTTTCTTT; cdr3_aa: CASSPFLNTEAFF
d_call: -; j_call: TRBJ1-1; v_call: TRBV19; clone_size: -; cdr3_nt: TGTGCCAGTCGACTCTCCTCAGGGGAAACCACTGAAGCTTTCTTT; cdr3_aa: CASRLSSGETTEAFF
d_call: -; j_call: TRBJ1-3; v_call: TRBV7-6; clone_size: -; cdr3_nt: TGTGCCAGCAGCTTATGGGGCGTCGGAAACACCATATATTTT; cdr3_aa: CASSLWGVGNTIYF
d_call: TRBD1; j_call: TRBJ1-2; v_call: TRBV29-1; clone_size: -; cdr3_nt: TGCAGCGTCCTCGGACAGGGGGGGTATGGCTACACCTTC; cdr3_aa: CSVLGQGGYGYTF
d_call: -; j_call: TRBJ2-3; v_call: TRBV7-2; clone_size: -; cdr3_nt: TGTGCCAGCAGCGCGCGACTAGAGATGAGCACAGATACGCAGTATTTT; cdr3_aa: CASSARLEMSTDTQYF
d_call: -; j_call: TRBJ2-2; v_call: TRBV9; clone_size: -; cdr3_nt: TGTGCCACGAGGGGGGCCAACACCGGGGAGCTGTTTTTT; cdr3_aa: CATRGANTGELFF
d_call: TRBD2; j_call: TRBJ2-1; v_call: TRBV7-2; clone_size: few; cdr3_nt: TGTGCCAGCAGCTTAGGGGCCAGCGGGAGAGGGAATGAGCAGTTCTTC; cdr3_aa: CASSLGASGRGNEQFF
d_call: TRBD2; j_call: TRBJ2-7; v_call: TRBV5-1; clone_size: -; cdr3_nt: TGCGCCAGCAGCATTGGGACTAGCGGGGGGAACGAGCAGTACTTC; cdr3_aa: CASSIGTSGGNEQYF
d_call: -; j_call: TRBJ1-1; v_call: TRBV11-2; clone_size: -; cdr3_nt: TGTGCCAGCAGCCCCGAGGTGGGTGTGGACACTGAAGCTTTCTTT; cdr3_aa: CASSPEVGVDTEAFF
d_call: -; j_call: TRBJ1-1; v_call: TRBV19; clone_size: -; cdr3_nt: TGTGCCAGTAGTATAGGGGGGGGCACTGAAGCTTTCTTT; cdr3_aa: CASSIGGGTEAFF
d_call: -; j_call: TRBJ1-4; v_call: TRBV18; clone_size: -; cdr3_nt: TGTGCCAGCTCACATGAACCCCAGGGAGGATCGGGAGAAAAACTGTTTTTT; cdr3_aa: CASSHEPQGGSGEKLFF
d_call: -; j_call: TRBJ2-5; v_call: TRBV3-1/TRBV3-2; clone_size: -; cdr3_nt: TGTGCCAGCAGCACGGACAGTGAAGAGACCCAGTACTTC; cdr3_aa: CASSTDSEETQYF
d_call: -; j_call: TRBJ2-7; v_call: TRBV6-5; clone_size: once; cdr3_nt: TGTGCCAGCAGGACCATAGTAACAGGAACCTACGAGCAGTACTTC; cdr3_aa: CASRTIVTGTYEQYF
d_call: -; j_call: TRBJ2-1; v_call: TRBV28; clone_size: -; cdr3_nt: TGTGCCAGCAGTCGAGGCGGGGTCGACTACAATGAGCAGTTCTTC; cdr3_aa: CASSRGGVDYNEQFF
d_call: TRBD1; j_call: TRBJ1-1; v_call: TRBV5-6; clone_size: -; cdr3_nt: TGTGCCAGCAGCTTGGGGGACAGGAACACTGAAGCTTTCTTT; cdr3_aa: CASSLGDRNTEAFF
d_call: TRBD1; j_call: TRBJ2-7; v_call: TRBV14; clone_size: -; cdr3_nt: TGTGCCAGCAGCGACGGACAGGGCACCGAGCAGTACTTC; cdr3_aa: CASSDGQGTEQYF
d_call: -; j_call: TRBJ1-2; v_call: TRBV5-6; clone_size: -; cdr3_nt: TGTGCCAGCAGCTTCCTGGTCTTGGAGGGCTACACCTTC; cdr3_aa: CASSFLVLEGYTF
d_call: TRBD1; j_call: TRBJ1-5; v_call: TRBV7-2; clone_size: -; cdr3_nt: TGTGCCAGCAGCTTGGACAGGTCTCAGCCCCAGCATTTT; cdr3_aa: CASSLDRSQPQHF
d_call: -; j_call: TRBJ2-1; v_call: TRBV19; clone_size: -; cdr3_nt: TGTGCCAGTAGTGTTGGGAGGAGGAGGTTAATGGATGAGCAGTTCTTC; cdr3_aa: CASSVGRRRLMDEQFF
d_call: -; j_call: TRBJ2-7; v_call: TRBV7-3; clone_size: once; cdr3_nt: TGTGCCAGCAGTTTGGGCAGCAGGAAGTACTTC; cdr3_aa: CASSLGSRKYF
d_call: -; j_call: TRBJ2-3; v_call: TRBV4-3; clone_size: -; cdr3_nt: TGCGCCAGCAGCCTGTCAGCGGTAAACACAGATACGCAGTATTTT; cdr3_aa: CASSLSAVNTDTQYF
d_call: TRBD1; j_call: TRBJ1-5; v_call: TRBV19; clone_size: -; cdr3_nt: TGTGCCAGTAGTGTCCAGGGGGGCAATCAGCCCCAGCATTTT; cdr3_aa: CASSVQGGNQPQHF
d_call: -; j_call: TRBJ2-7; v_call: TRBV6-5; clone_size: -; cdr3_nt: TGTGCCAGCAGTTCTCCCCAGGGCTACGAGCAGTACTTC; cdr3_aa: CASSSPQGYEQYF
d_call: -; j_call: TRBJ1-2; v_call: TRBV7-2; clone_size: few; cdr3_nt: TGTGCCAGCAGCACCCAGGACGGAAGATATGGCTACACCTTC; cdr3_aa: CASSTQDGRYGYTF
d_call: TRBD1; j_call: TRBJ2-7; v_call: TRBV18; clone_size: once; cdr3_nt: TGTGCCAGCTCACCACCAGCAGGGGGCTCCTACGAGCAGTACTTC; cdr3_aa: CASSPPAGGSYEQYF
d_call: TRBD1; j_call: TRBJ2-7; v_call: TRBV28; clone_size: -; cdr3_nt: TGTGCCAGCATGAGGGACAGGGTGTTCGAGCAGTACTTC; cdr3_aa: CASMRDRVFEQYF
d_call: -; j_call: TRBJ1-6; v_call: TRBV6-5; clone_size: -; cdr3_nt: TGTGCCAGCAGGCTTGTGGGGGAGAATTCACCCCTCCACTTT; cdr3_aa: CASRLVGENSPLHF